Given below is one TCR beta chain in context. Its antigen is unidentified. The data stem from a study of early T cells in non-severe SARS-CoV-2 infection. At the level of the study: Chains stayed unpaired after sequencing of bulk RNA from unsorted whole blood. Study outcomes and limitations: Lookups in VDJdb leaned toward anti-spike CD8 responses and missed private and CD4 specificities.

Unmatched junction bases numbered 14, after V lost 4 bases and J lost 5 bases. The CDR3 length is 16 residues. CDR1 is SGHRS, CDR2 YFSETQ, per germline. Tagging with unique molecular identifiers was applied to individual cDNA molecules. TCRdb reprocessed the 5' RACE reads with MiXCR, giving one entry per CDR3 protein. The table includes approximately 70,000 distinct CDR3 sequences, around 10% detected once. Material: whole blood. This receptor was taken from an adult who was a healthcare worker with PCR-confirmed SARS-CoV-2 infection or an uninfected control (not recorded which). This rearrangement joins TRBV5-1 to TRBJ2-5; 7 positions agree with TRBD1. CDR3 protein: CASSGGNRGWLETQYF. CDR3 coding DNA: TGCGCCAGCAGCGGTGGTAACAGGGGCTGGTTGGAGACCCAGTACTTC.